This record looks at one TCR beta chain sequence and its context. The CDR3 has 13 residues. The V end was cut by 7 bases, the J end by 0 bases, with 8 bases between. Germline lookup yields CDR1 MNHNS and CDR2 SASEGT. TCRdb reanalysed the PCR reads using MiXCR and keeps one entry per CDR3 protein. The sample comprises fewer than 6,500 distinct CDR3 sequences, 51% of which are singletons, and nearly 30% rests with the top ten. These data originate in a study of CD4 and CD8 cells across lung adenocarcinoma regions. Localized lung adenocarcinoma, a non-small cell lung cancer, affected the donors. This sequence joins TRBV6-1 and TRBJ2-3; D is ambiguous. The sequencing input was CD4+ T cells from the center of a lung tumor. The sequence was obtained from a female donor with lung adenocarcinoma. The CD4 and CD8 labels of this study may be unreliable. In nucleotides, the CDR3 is TGTGCCAGCAAGATCTCTAGCACAGATACGCAGTATTTT. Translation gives CASKISSTDTQYF.